The 20 T cell receptor beta chains reported below all come from one sample, sequenced in a study of blood T cell repertoires in COVID-19. The data were produced by immunoSEQ multiplex PCR, yet TCRdb's version contains in-frame clones alone and is incomplete. The table has 230,000 or so clones, approximately 84% seen once; the top ten hold 3.4%. The sequencing sample was made of PBMCs or T cells enriched from blood (not recorded which). All receptors derive from a man in his fifties who had recovered from COVID-19.

The J gene is TRBJ2-7, the V gene TRBV11-2; 7 nucleotides line up with TRBD2. The trim removed 1 base at V and 1 base at J, leaving 10 bases unmatched. Per the germline V gene, CDR1 is SGHAT and CDR2 is FQNNGV. This CDR3 has 17 amino acids. The CDR3 DNA follows: TGTGCCAGCAGCTTAGTAGGGGCTAGCGGAATTTCCTACGAGCAGTACTTC. Translation gives CASSLVGASGISYEQYF.

Turning to this clone: The sample contains more than one DNA sequence encoding this CDR3. The chain employs TRBV5-1 and TRBJ1-1; 7 bases map to TRBD1. The V gene's germline CDR1 is SGHRS and CDR2 YFSETQ. CDR3 length equals 14 residues. The V gene end was trimmed by 4 bases and the J gene end by 1 base; junction bases not matched to a gene: 4. This CDR3 is CASSPRGANTEAFF. DNA for the CDR3: TGCGCCAGCAGCCCCAGGGGGGCGAACACTGAAGCTTTCTTT.

This clone was counted a single time. The CDR3 DNA follows: TGCGCCAGCAGCCAAGGGGCGGGCATTTACACAGATACGCAGTATTTT. This gives the protein CASSQGAGIYTDTQYF. This chain links TRBV4-3 with TRBJ2-3; TRBD2 is a possible D gene (5 bases). The CDR3 sequence is 16 residues long. Germline assignment: CDR1 LGHNA and CDR2 YSLEER. V shed 1 base and J shed 2 bases, with 13 bases lying between them.

The rearrangement uses TRBV7-3 and TRBJ1-1; D perhaps matches TRBD1 (6 bases). From germline, CDR1 is SGHTA and CDR2 FQGTGA. The CDR3 is 16 amino acids. V dropped 5 bases and J dropped 4 bases, with 20 bases sitting between them. CDR3 sequence (DNA): TGTGCCAGCAGCCAATACCCGACAGGAGGATTCACTGAAGCTTTCTTT. The encoded protein is CASSQYPTGGFTEAFF.

J is TRBJ2-7 and V is TRBV29-1; 10 bases align to TRBD2. The CDR3 is 13 amino acids. CDR1 and CDR2 from the germline V gene are SQVTM and ANQGSEA. V was clipped by 6 bases and J by 2 bases; unmatched bases: 4. Written as DNA, the CDR3 is TGCAGCGTACGAGCGGGAGGGCCCTACGAGCAGTACTTC. Protein: CSVRAGGPYEQYF.

The chain links TRBV2 to TRBJ1-4, with D perhaps matching TRBD1 (6 bases). Trimming shortened V by 10 bases and J by 5 bases, and 14 bases separated the two germline ends. The CDR3 loop spans 13 amino acids. Per the germline V gene, CDR1 is SNHLY and CDR2 is FYNNEI. Here the CDR3 DNA reads TGTGCCACCATCCGGGACAACAATGAAAAACTGTTTTTT. Translated: CATIRDNNEKLFF.

CDR3 coding DNA: TGTGCCAGCAGCCAAGTCGCAGGGAACCACGAGCAGTACTTC. It encodes CASSQVAGNHEQYF. V usage is TRBV3-1 (or the pseudogene TRBV3-2) and J usage is TRBJ2-7; D is possibly TRBD1 (5 bases). The CDR3 covers 14 residues. V was clipped by 1 base and J by 5 bases, with 12 bases between them. CDR1 is LGHDT and CDR2 is YNNKEL in the germline V gene (reference sequence).

The V call is TRBV7-9, the J call TRBJ1-1; 8 bases match TRBD1. This CDR3 has 14 amino acids. CDR1 is SEHNR, CDR2 FQNEAQ, per germline (reference sequence). V was clipped by 4 bases and J by 0 bases; unmatched bases: 1. The chain's CDR3 is CASSSTGVNTEAFF. The CDR3 DNA reads TGTGCCAGCAGCTCGACAGGGGTGAACACTGAAGCTTTCTTT.

The V gene is TRBV18, the J gene TRBJ2-1; TRBD1 matches at 7 bases. The CDR3 spans 16 residues. V lost 3 bases to trimming and J lost 4 bases; unmatched junction nucleotides: 9. CDR1 and CDR2 (germline): KGHSH, LQKENI. The CDR3 reads CASSPSRDSGYNEQFF. The CDR3 DNA sequence: TGTGCCAGCTCACCGTCCCGGGACAGCGGTTACAATGAGCAGTTCTTC. Variable domain in full (rest from reference TRBV18 and TRBJ2-1): NAGVMQNPRHLVRRRGQEARLRCSPMKGHSHVYWYRQLPEEGLKFMVYLQKENIIDESGMPKERFSAEFPKEGPSILRIQQVVRGDSAAYFCASSPSRDSGYNEQFFGPGTRLTVL.

The V call is TRBV15, the J call TRBJ1-2; D is unresolved. Germline V CDR1 and CDR2: LNHNV, YYDKDF (reference sequence). The CDR3 spans 13 residues. V shed 0 bases and J shed 8 bases, with 10 bases lying between them. CDR3 region: CATSRDQVFGYTF. CDR3 sequence (DNA): TGTGCCACCAGCAGAGATCAGGTATTCGGCTACACCTTC.

This clone was counted a single time. The V gene is TRBV4-1, the J gene TRBJ1-5, with D perhaps matching TRBD1 (5 bases). Looked up from germline, CDR1 is MGHRA and CDR2 is YSYEKL. The CDR3 is 15 residues long. The germline V and J ends were trimmed by 0 bases and 1 base, with 7 bases remaining between them. The DNA of the CDR3 is TGCGCCAGCAGCCAAGATGGGGGGAGCAATCAGCCCCAGCATTTT. As protein: CASSQDGGSNQPQHF.

The chain recombines TRBV29-1 with TRBJ1-1, with 7 bases aligning to TRBD1. V shed 4 bases and J 2 bases; nucleotides not matched to a gene: 13. CDR1 and CDR2 (germline): SQVTM, ANQGSEA. The CDR3 sequence is 16 residues long. The CDR3 nucleotides are TGCAGCGTTGTCCCCAGGGGGGTGGGGGGTAACACTGAAGCTTTCTTT. This sequence encodes CSVVPRGVGGNTEAFF.

The chain employs TRBV7-3 and TRBJ2-1; TRBD1 aligns across 8 bases. The germline CDR1 and CDR2 sequences are SGHTA and FQGTGA. The CDR3 is 15 amino acids. V lost 5 bases, J lost 5 bases, and 8 bases stayed unmatched. The CDR3 DNA reads TGTGCCAGCAGCCCTGAAGGACAGGGTGACAATGAGCAGTTCTTC. Translating gives CASSPEGQGDNEQFF.

V usage is TRBV12-3 or TRBV12-4 and J usage is TRBJ1-2, with no clear D. CDR3 length: 13 amino acids. Trimming cost V 4 bases and J 6 bases, with 12 bases left between them. The CDR3 region is CASSSGIRDGYTF. DNA of the CDR3: TGTGCCAGCAGTTCCGGGATCCGGGATGGCTACACCTTC.

The genes are TRBV29-1 and TRBJ1-2, with a weak D call TRBD1 (6 bases). The CDR3 has 12 amino acids. Trimming removed 7 bases at V and 5 bases at J, with 14 bases between. Germline V gene lookup returns CDR1 SQVTM and CDR2 ANQGSEA. Here the CDR3 reads CSDRTAEYGYTF. CDR3 in DNA: TGCAGCGACCGGACAGCTGAGTATGGCTACACCTTC.

The chain is built from TRBV4-3 and TRBJ1-6; D ambiguous. CDR3 length: 17 amino acids. V was clipped by 0 bases and J by 9 bases, with 18 bases between them. Germline-derived CDR1 and CDR2 are LGHNA and YSLEER. The DNA of the CDR3 is TGCGCCAGCAGCCAAGATTTCGACGAGGGCCGGGGTTCACCCCTCCACTTT. Its translation: CASSQDFDEGRGSPLHF.

The gene calls are TRBV12-5 and TRBJ1-2; unclear D gene. CDR1 and CDR2 (germline): LGHNT, FRNRAP. This CDR3 contains 18 residues. The germline V and J ends were trimmed by 1 base and 0 bases, with 18 bases remaining between them. The CDR3 here is CASGLALLGGSSNYGYTF. The CDR3 nucleotides are TGTGCTAGTGGTTTGGCCCTTCTGGGAGGGAGTTCTAACTATGGCTACACCTTC. The full variable domain, its missing parts supplied by reference TRBV12-5 and TRBJ1-2, is DARVTQTPRHKVTEMGQEVTMRCQPILGHNTVFWYRQTMMQGLELLAYFRNRAPLDDSGMPKDRFSAEMPDATLATLKIQPSEPRDSAVYFCASGLALLGGSSNYGYTFGSGTRLTVV.

The chain recombines TRBV5-6 with TRBJ1-5; 8 bases line up with TRBD1. Germline V CDR1 and CDR2: SGHDT, YYEEEE. This CDR3 region has 18 residues. Trimming took 4 bases from V and 3 from J; bases not matched to a gene: 15. Written as DNA, the CDR3 is TGTGCCAGCAGCCCGTGGGCCGTCAGGGGGCGAAACAATCAGCCCCAGCATTTT. Amino acids: CASSPWAVRGRNNQPQHF.

This sequence joins TRBV5-1 and TRBJ1-5; perhaps TRBD1 as D (5 bases). CDR3 size: 14 residues. Germline CDR1 SGHRS, CDR2 YFSETQ. The V gene lost 4 bases and the J gene lost 6 bases, with 14 bases spanning the gap. The CDR3 is CASSPSREGQPQHF. In DNA, the CDR3 is TGCGCCAGCAGCCCCTCCAGGGAAGGTCAGCCCCAGCATTTT. Variable domain in full (rest from reference TRBV5-1 and TRBJ1-5): KAGVTQTPRYLIKTRGQQVTLSCSPISGHRSVSWYQQTPGQGLQFLFEYFSETQRNKGNFPGRFSGRQFSNSRSEMNVSTLELGDSALYLCASSPSREGQPQHFGDGTRLSIL.

This chain links TRBV5-4 with TRBJ2-3, with 11 positions matching TRBD2. CDR1 and CDR2 (germline): SGHNT, YYREEE (reference sequence). V gave up 1 base and J gave up 3 bases; unmatched junction bases: 4. The CDR3 length is 16 residues. The CDR3 sequence: CASSLQGLAVTDTQYF. In DNA form, the CDR3 reads TGTGCCAGCAGCTTGCAGGGACTAGCGGTGACAGATACGCAGTATTTT.